These 20 T cell receptor beta chains originate from one sample sequenced in a study of blood T cell repertoires in COVID-19. The data were produced by immunoSEQ multiplex PCR, yet TCRdb's version contains in-frame clones alone and is incomplete. In the table there are hundreds of thousands of clones, roughly 87% of which are singletons. Sequencing used peripheral blood. These receptors were taken from a man younger than 35 with active or convalescent COVID-19.

A few counts support this clone. In nucleotides, the CDR3 is TGTGCCAGCACTCTCACCGGGGAGCTGTTTTTT. Translation gives CASTLTGELFF. The chain is built from TRBV3-1 (or the pseudogene TRBV3-2) and TRBJ2-2; D remains unclear. The CDR3 totals 11 residues. Per the germline V gene, CDR1 is LGHDT and CDR2 is YNNKEL (reference sequence). The V gene lost 7 bases and the J gene lost 4 bases, with 4 bases spanning the gap.

The chain recombines TRBV5-4 with TRBJ2-1; maybe TRBD1 (7 bases). V lost 0 bases to trimming and J lost 7 bases, with 17 bases between them. The CDR3 spans 16 residues. Germline V gene sequence: CDR1 SGHNT, CDR2 YYREEE (reference sequence). The chain's CDR3 is CASSLASRQGGNEQFF. The CDR3, as DNA: TGTGCCAGCAGCTTGGCATCGCGACAGGGAGGAAATGAGCAGTTCTTC.

A note on this clone: Additional DNA sequences in this sample encode the identical CDR3. This chain uses TRBV5-1 with TRBJ1-1; a weak D match, TRBD1 (5 bases). CDR1 is SGHRS and CDR2 is YFSETQ in the germline V gene. The germline V and J ends were trimmed by 3 bases and 1 base, with 7 bases remaining between them. This CDR3 contains 13 residues. CDR3: CASSSQGNTEAFF. The CDR3 region has the DNA TGCGCCAGCAGCTCGCAGGGGAACACTGAAGCTTTCTTT.

This chain uses TRBV7-9 with TRBJ2-3; 10 nucleotides match TRBD1. Trimming removed 5 bases from V and 2 bases from J; junction bases left unmatched: 4. The CDR3 runs 15 residues. Germline V lookup: CDR1 SEHNR, CDR2 FQNEAQ (reference sequence). CDR3 DNA: TGTGCCAGCAGCCCGACAGGGGGCATCACAGATACGCAGTATTTT. Translating gives CASSPTGGITDTQYF.

The CDR3 spells CASSPERGTRYYGYTF. The CDR3 region has the DNA TGTGCCAGCAGCCCTGAGCGAGGGACTAGGTACTATGGCTACACCTTC. This chain uses TRBV3-1 (or the pseudogene TRBV3-2) with TRBJ1-2; D perhaps matches TRBD1 (5 bases). V gave up 4 bases and J gave up 3 bases, with 18 bases separating them. From germline, CDR1 is LGHDT and CDR2 YNNKEL (reference sequence). The length of the CDR3 is 16 residues.

The chain combines TRBV5-3 with TRBJ1-1; D is perhaps TRBD1 (6 bases). TRBV5-3 is sorted into the ORF group, with uncertain function. V was cut by 0 bases and J by 6 bases, with 21 bases left in between. This CDR3 comprises 17 residues. Here the CDR3 reads CARSLVPGAGSSAEAFF. The CDR3 nucleotides are TGTGCCAGAAGCTTGGTTCCAGGGGCCGGTTCAAGTGCTGAAGCTTTCTTT.

This clone showed up just once. The V call is TRBV4-1, the J call TRBJ2-3, with D possibly matching TRBD2 (6 bases). CDR3 length equals 14 residues. V lost 5 bases and J lost 7, with 16 bases in between. The germline CDR1 and CDR2 sequences are MGHRA and YSYEKL. CDR3 protein: CASSATGLGNTQYF. The CDR3 region has the DNA TGCGCCAGCAGCGCTACGGGACTCGGAAATACGCAGTATTTT.

This chain links TRBV28 with TRBJ2-7; D possibly corresponds to TRBD1 (5 bases). The CDR3 loop spans 12 amino acids. Per the germline V gene, CDR1 is MDHEN and CDR2 is SYDVKM. The V end lost 6 bases, the J end lost 9 bases, and 15 bases lay between the germline ends. This CDR3 reads CASRSRAPGQYF. CDR3 nucleotides: TGTGCCAGCAGATCCAGGGCCCCTGGGCAGTACTTC. The whole variable domain, remainder taken from reference TRBV28 and TRBJ2-7, is DVKVTQSSRYLVKRTGEKVFLECVQDMDHENMFWYRQDPGLGLRLIYFSYDVKMKEKGDIPEGYSVSREKKERFSLILESASTNQTSMYLCASRSRAPGQYFGPGTRLTVT.

The rearrangement links TRBV27 to TRBJ2-7; no clear D. Germline V gene sequence: CDR1 MNHEY, CDR2 SMNVEV (reference sequence). V gave up 6 bases and J gave up 0 bases, with 9 bases separating them. The CDR3 runs 13 residues. In DNA form, the CDR3 reads TGTGCCAGCAGGTCGGAGAGCTCCTACGAGCAGTACTTC. It translates to CASRSESSYEQYF.

The V gene is TRBV5-1, the J gene TRBJ1-1; TRBD1 is a possible D gene (5 bases). Germline values: CDR1 SGHRS, CDR2 YFSETQ. This CDR3 contains 14 residues. Between the trimmed V and J ends, which lost 0 bases and 7 bases, there was a span of 13 bases. DNA for the CDR3: TGCGCCAGCAGCTTGGATGGGGCTAACGGTGAAGCTTTCTTT. This sequence encodes CASSLDGANGEAFF.

This chain connects TRBV4-2 to TRBJ2-6; TRBD1 might be the D (5 bases). This CDR3 comprises 16 residues. Per germline, CDR1 LGHNA and CDR2 YNFKEQ. Trimming stripped 5 bases from V and 4 bases from J, with 15 bases between. In DNA, the CDR3 is TGTGCCAGCAGCGCCGAGACAGAGCTGGGGGCCAACGTCCTGACTTTC. It codes for CASSAETELGANVLTF.

V and J are TRBV3-1 (or the pseudogene TRBV3-2) and TRBJ2-7; unclear D gene. CDR3 length equals 13 residues. The germline CDR1 and CDR2 sequences are LGHDT and YNNKEL (reference sequence). V lost 0 bases and J 2 bases, leaving 5 bases between the germline ends. The CDR3 sequence is CASSQDSAYEQYF. CDR3 bases: TGTGCCAGCAGCCAAGATTCCGCCTACGAGCAGTACTTC.

This clone has just a few counts. The J gene is TRBJ1-3, the V gene TRBV9, with D tentatively TRBD1 (6 bases). Looked up from germline, CDR1 is SGDLS and CDR2 is YYNGEE. This CDR3 is 18 amino acids long. V gave up 2 bases and J gave up 0 bases, with 18 bases separating them. CDR3 in amino acids: CASSVLPGHITSGNTIYF. The CDR3 DNA is TGTGCCAGCAGCGTTTTGCCGGGACATATTACCTCTGGAAACACCATATATTTT.

This chain joins TRBV6-5 and TRBJ1-1; 7 bases line up with TRBD1. The length of the CDR3 is 14 residues. After removal of 5 bases from V and 1 base from J, the junction contained 4 bases not matched to a gene. Per the germline V gene, CDR1 is MNHEY and CDR2 is SVGAGI. The CDR3 loop reads CASSTGTANTEAFF. In DNA form, the CDR3 reads TGTGCCAGCAGTACCGGGACAGCGAACACTGAAGCTTTCTTT.

This chain uses TRBV5-4 with TRBJ1-2; 10 bases fit TRBD1. Germline V gene sequence: CDR1 SGHNT, CDR2 YYREEE (reference sequence). V lost 1 base and J lost 7; bases outside the gene matches: 13. The length of the CDR3 is 17 residues. The CDR3 DNA reads as TGTGCCAGCAGCTTGTGGACAGGGGGTATGAGAGCGGGTGGCTACACCTTC. Translation gives CASSLWTGGMRAGGYTF.

The chain recombines TRBV19 with TRBJ1-3; D uncertain. CDR3 length: 13 amino acids. Germline V CDR1 and CDR2: LNHDA, SQIVND (reference sequence). V shed 5 bases and J shed 0 bases, with 5 bases lying between them. The CDR3 spells CASSGASGNTIYF. The CDR3, as DNA: TGTGCCAGTAGTGGAGCCTCTGGAAACACCATATATTTT.

The chain is built from TRBV5-1 and TRBJ2-7; D might be TRBD2 (6 bases). This CDR3 contains 14 residues. Germline V gene lookup returns CDR1 SGHRS and CDR2 YFSETQ. V gave up 4 bases and J gave up 2 bases, with 13 bases separating them. The CDR3 spells CASSPRGETYEQYF. The DNA of the CDR3 is TGCGCCAGCAGCCCCCGCGGGGAAACCTACGAGCAGTACTTC. The full variable domain, its missing parts supplied by reference TRBV5-1 and TRBJ2-7, is KAGVTQTPRYLIKTRGQQVTLSCSPISGHRSVSWYQQTPGQGLQFLFEYFSETQRNKGNFPGRFSGRQFSNSRSEMNVSTLELGDSALYLCASSPRGETYEQYFGPGTRLTVT.

V usage is TRBV28 and J usage is TRBJ2-3; TRBD1 aligns across 12 bases. V was pared by 6 bases and J by 6 bases, with 7 bases of the junction left unmatched. The CDR3 has 15 residues. Germline V gene lookup returns CDR1 MDHEN and CDR2 SYDVKM. CDR3 region: CASRAGTGGVDTQYF. CDR3 nucleotide sequence: TGTGCCAGCAGGGCCGGGACAGGGGGCGTTGATACGCAGTATTTT.

A word on this clone: The same CDR3 is also encoded by other DNA sequences in this sample. This chain uses TRBV4-3 with TRBJ1-2; the match to TRBD1 covers 10 bases. Trimming removed 4 bases from V and 7 bases from J; junction bases left unmatched: 3. The CDR3 is 13 residues long. The germline CDR1 and CDR2 sequences are LGHNA and YSLEER. CDR3 amino acids: CASSPGTGVGYTF. The CDR3 nucleotides read TGCGCCAGCAGCCCCGGGACAGGGGTTGGCTACACCTTC.

V usage is TRBV9 and J usage is TRBJ2-7; TRBD1 is a possible D gene (6 bases). This CDR3 has 17 amino acids. Germline assignment: CDR1 SGDLS and CDR2 YYNGEE. Trimming removed 0 bases from V and 0 bases from J, with 16 bases in between. The CDR3 DNA follows: TGTGCCAGCAGCGTAGGGGACAATAGACTGAGCTCCTACGAGCAGTACTTC. Amino acids: CASSVGDNRLSSYEQYF.